The 13 T cell receptor beta chains listed next were all sequenced from one sample in a study of T cells in women clearing cervical HPV infection. Sequenced by immunoSEQ multiplex PCR; TCRdb stores in-frame clones only, minus some. The sample data list some 19,000 clones. Sequenced input: blood buffy coat. The receptors were sampled from a woman aged 18-69 years with a cervical HPV16 infection that either progressed to CIN3+ or cleared (not recorded which).

Comments on this clone: The CDR3 end is not reached by the read, which stops 3 residues before it; the germline J gene fills it in. The chain joins TRBV5-1 to TRBJ2-1; 9 bases align to TRBD2. The V gene end was trimmed by 4 bases and the J gene end by 4 bases; junction bases not matched to a gene: 6. Germline values: CDR1 SGHRS, CDR2 YFSETQ. The CDR3 extends over 15 amino acids. The CDR3 bases that were read are TGCGCCAGCAGCAAGGCTAGCGGGGCTTACAATGAG. Translated: CASSKASGAYNE. Given in full, the CDR3 is CASSKASGAYNEQFF.

About this clone: Read sequence stops 3 residues before the CDR3 end, and the germline J gene provides the missing end. The chain couples TRBV6-4 to TRBJ2-7; D may match TRBD1 or TRBD2 (5 bases each). V shed 6 bases and J shed 0 bases, with 18 bases lying between them. This CDR3 has 16 amino acids. The germline V gene has CDR1 MRHNA and CDR2 SNTAGT. The sequenced CDR3 bases are TGTGCCAGCAGCACAGGCCCGGGAATTAGCTCCTACGAG. Translating gives CASSTGPGISSYE. The CDR3 in its entirety is CASSTGPGISSYEQYF.

CDR3 DNA (partial): TGTGCCAGCTCACCATCTACGGGACAAAACGAC. It specifies CASSPSTGQND. The entire CDR3 is CASSPSTGQNDYTF. The V gene is TRBV18, the J gene TRBJ1-2, with TRBD1 as a possible D gene (6 bases). The sequence runs out 3 residues before the end of the CDR3; the remainder is reconstructed from the germline J gene. The CDR3 runs to 14 residues. CDR1 and CDR2 (germline): KGHSH, LQKENI.

Regarding this clone: The read comes to an end 3 residues before the CDR3 does, leaving the germline J gene to fill in the end. V gene TRBV6-2 or TRBV6-3 combines with J gene TRBJ2-3, with TRBD2 identical over 10 bases. This CDR3 has 15 residues. V lost 6 bases and J lost 5; bases outside the gene matches: 8. Germline V gene lookup returns CDR1 MNHEY and CDR2 SVGEGT. The covered CDR3 bases are TGTGCCAGCAGACCTAGCGGGGGAGGATTAGATACG. This encodes CASRPSGGGLDT. The complete CDR3 protein is CASRPSGGGLDTQYF.

Comment on this clone: With the read ending 3 residues before the CDR3 end, the germline J gene is used to fill in that end. The chain is built from TRBV5-1 and TRBJ2-2; 8 positions agree with TRBD1. The CDR3 covers 14 residues. With 4 bases clipped from V and 4 bases from J, the junction kept 3 bases outside the gene matches. Germline V gives CDR1 SGHRS, CDR2 YFSETQ. CDR3 region: CASSTGQATGELFF. The covered CDR3 bases are TGCGCCAGCAGCACGGGACAGGCCACCGGGGAG.

About this clone itself: With the read ending 3 residues before the CDR3 end, the germline J gene is used to fill in that end. The gene calls are TRBV11-2 and TRBJ2-5; no reliable D call. The V gene lost 5 bases and the J gene lost 2 bases, with 3 bases spanning the gap. The germline V gene has CDR1 SGHAT and CDR2 FQNNGV. The CDR3 sequence is 11 residues long. The covered CDR3 bases are TGTGCCAGCAGCGTACAAGAGACC. It is translated as CASSVQET. The whole CDR3 region reads CASSVQETQYF.

As regards this clone: The read ends 3 residues before the CDR3 terminus; that terminus is restored from the germline J gene. The chain joins TRBV6-2 or TRBV6-3 to TRBJ2-5; 10 bases are a match to TRBD1. The CDR3 is 16 amino acids. Germline CDR1 and CDR2: MNHEY and SVGEGT. After removal of 6 bases from V and 4 bases from J, the junction contained 11 bases not matched to a gene. The covered CDR3 bases are TGTGCCAGCAGATGGAGTGCTGGACAGGGGGGAGAGACC. Its protein is CASRWSAGQGGET. The CDR3 reads in full as CASRWSAGQGGETQYF.

As regards this clone: The read ends 3 residues early relative to the CDR3; the germline J gene fills the gap. The chain employs TRBV5-8 and TRBJ2-5; D may be TRBD2 (6 bases). CDR3 length: 15 amino acids. The V gene lost 4 bases and the J gene lost 2 bases, with 15 bases spanning the gap. Germline loops: CDR1 SGHTS, CDR2 YDEGEE. The CDR3 spells CASSTEGRDQETQYF. The CDR3 DNA, read in part, is TGTGCCAGCAGCACGGAGGGCAGGGATCAAGAGACC.

Notes on this clone: The CDR3 end lies 3 residues beyond the end of the read and is filled in from the germline J gene. The chain has TRBV18 and TRBJ2-1, with a tentative D call TRBD1 (6 bases). The CDR3 length is 14 residues. The V end lost 3 bases, the J end lost 6 bases, and 12 bases lay between the germline ends. In germline, CDR1 is KGHSH, CDR2 LQKENI. CDR3 protein: CASSPLGGLNEQFF. The CDR3 bases that were read are TGTGCCAGCTCACCCCTTGGGGGCCTCAATGAG.

Concerning this clone itself: The observed sequence ends 3 residues before the CDR3 terminus, with the missing tail filled in from the germline J gene. The rearrangement joins TRBV20-1 to TRBJ2-3; D ambiguous. From germline, CDR1 is DFQATT and CDR2 SNEGSKA (reference sequence). This CDR3 contains 13 residues. The V end lost 2 bases, the J end lost 2 bases, and 8 bases lay between the germline ends. Partial CDR3 DNA: TGCAGTGCTAGAATGACACACACAGATACG. It translates to CSARMTHTDT. The complete CDR3 reads CSARMTHTDTQYF.

Notes on this clone: The DNA ends 3 residues before the CDR3 does, and the rest of the CDR3 is filled in from the germline J gene. V and J are TRBV20-1 and TRBJ2-5; D may be TRBD2 (6 bases). Trimming shortened V by 2 bases and J by 2 bases, and 21 bases separated the two germline ends. The CDR3 is made up of 17 amino acids. CDR1 and CDR2 (germline): DFQATT, SNEGSKA (reference sequence). The CDR3 spells CSARYWVGGNQQETQYF. Partial CDR3 DNA: TGCAGTGCTAGATATTGGGTAGGCGGGAATCAACAAGAGACC.

Turning to this clone: The CDR3 goes on 3 residues after the read ends, and that part is filled in from the germline J gene. V usage is TRBV20-1 and J usage is TRBJ1-6, with 8 bases that match TRBD1. Germline V gene sequence: CDR1 DFQATT, CDR2 SNEGSKA (reference sequence). V was pared by 6 bases and J by 8 bases, with 6 bases of the junction left unmatched. The CDR3 totals 13 residues. The DNA read from the CDR3 is TGCAGTGCCGCTGGACAGGGACATTCACCC. Its translation: CSAAGQGHSP. The CDR3 in full is CSAAGQGHSPLHF.

Notes on this clone: The junction and the germline gene differ at one end; a read error may be behind it. The CDR3 is cut off 3 residues early in the read; its end comes from the germline J gene. V gene TRBV4-2 combines with J gene TRBJ1-1; D gene uncertain. Germline V gene data show CDR1 as LGHNA and CDR2 as YNFKEQ. This CDR3 is 16 amino acids long. Here the CDR3 reads CASSQEASGIRTEAFF. The covered CDR3 bases are TGCGCCAGCAGCCAAGAGGCTAGCGGGATCCGCACTGAA.